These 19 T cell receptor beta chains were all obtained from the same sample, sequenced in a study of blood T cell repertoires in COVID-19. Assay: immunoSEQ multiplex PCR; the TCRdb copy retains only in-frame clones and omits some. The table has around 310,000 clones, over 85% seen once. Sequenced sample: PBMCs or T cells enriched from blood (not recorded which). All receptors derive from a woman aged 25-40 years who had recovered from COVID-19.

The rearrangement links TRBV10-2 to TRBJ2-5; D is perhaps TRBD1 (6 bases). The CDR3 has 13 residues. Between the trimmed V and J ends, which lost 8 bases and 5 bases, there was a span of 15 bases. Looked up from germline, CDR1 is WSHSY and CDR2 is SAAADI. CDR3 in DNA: TGCGCCAGCGGACAGACCGATGGGGAGACCCAGTACTTC. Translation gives CASGQTDGETQYF.

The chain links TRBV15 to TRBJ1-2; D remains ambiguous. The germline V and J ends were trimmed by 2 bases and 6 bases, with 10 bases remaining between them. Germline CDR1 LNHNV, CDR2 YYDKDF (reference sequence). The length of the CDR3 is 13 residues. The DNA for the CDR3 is TGTGCCACCAGCAGAATACTAAGGAATGGCTACACCTTC. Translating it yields CATSRILRNGYTF.

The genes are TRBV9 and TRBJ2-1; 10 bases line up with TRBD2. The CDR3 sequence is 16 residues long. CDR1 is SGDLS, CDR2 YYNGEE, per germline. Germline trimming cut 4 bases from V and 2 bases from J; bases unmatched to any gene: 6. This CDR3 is CASSPTGTSAYNEQFF. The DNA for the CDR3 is TGTGCCAGCAGCCCGACCGGGACTAGCGCCTACAATGAGCAGTTCTTC.

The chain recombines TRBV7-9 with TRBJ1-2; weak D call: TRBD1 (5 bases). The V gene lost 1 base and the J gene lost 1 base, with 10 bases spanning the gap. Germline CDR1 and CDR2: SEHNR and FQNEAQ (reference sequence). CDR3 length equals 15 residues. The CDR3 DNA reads TGTGCCAGCAGCTTAGAAGGGGCCCTTAACTATGGCTACACCTTC. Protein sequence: CASSLEGALNYGYTF.

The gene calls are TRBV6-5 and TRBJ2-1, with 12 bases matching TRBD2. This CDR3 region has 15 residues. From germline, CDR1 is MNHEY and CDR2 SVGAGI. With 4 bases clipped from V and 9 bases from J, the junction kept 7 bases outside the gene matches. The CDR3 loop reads CASSSRLAGESEQFF. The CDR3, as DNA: TGTGCCAGCAGTTCAAGACTAGCGGGAGAGAGTGAGCAGTTCTTC.

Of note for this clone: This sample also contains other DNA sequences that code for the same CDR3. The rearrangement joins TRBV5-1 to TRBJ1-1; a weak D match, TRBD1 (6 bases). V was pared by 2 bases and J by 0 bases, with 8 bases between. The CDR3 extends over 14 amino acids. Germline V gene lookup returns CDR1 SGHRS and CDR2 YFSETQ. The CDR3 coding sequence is TGCGCCAGCAGCTTAGGACAGATGAACACTGAAGCTTTCTTT. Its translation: CASSLGQMNTEAFF.

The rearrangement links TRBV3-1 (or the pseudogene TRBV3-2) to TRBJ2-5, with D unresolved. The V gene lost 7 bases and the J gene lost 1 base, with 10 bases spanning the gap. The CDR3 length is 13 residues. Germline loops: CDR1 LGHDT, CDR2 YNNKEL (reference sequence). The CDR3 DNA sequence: TGTGCCAGCACCCCGGTTGGCCAAGAGACCCAGTACTTC. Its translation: CASTPVGQETQYF.

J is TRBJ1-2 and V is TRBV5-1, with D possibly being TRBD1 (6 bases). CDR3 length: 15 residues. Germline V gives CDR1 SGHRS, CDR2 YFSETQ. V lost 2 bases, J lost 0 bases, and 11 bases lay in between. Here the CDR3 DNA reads TGCGCCAGCAGCTTTACAGGGAACACTAACTATGGCTACACCTTC. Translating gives CASSFTGNTNYGYTF.

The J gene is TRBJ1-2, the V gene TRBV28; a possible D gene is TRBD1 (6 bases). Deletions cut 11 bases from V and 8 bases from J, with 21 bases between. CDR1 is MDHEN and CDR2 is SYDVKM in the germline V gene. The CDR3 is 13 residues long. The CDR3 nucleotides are TGTGCCCTCAACAGGGCGGGGGCATGGGGCTACACCTTC. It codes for CALNRAGAWGYTF.

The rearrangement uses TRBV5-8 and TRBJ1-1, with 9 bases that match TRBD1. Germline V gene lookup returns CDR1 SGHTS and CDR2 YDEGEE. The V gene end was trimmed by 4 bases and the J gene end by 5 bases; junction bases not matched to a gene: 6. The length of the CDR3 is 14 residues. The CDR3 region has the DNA TGTGCCAGCAGCCTAGGACAGGGGATGACTGAAGCTTTCTTT. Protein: CASSLGQGMTEAFF. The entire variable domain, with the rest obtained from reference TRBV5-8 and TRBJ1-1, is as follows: EAGVTQSPTHLIKTRGQQATLRCSPISGHTSVYWYQQALGLGLQFLLWYDEGEERNRGNFPPRFSGRQFPNYSSELNVNALELEDSALYLCASSLGQGMTEAFFGQGTRLTVV.

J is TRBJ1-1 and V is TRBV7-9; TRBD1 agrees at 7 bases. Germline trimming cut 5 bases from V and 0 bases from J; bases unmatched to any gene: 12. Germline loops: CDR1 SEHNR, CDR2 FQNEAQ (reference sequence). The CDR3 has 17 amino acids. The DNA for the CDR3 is TGTGCCAGCAGCCCACTTCTAGGGACAGTGATGAACACTGAAGCTTTCTTT. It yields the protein CASSPLLGTVMNTEAFF.

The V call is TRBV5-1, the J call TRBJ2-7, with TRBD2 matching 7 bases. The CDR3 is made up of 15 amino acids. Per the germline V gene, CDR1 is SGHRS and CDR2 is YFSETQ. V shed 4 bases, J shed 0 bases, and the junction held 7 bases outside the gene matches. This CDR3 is CASSPGWGGSYEQYF. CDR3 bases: TGCGCCAGCAGCCCCGGGTGGGGGGGCTCCTACGAGCAGTACTTC.

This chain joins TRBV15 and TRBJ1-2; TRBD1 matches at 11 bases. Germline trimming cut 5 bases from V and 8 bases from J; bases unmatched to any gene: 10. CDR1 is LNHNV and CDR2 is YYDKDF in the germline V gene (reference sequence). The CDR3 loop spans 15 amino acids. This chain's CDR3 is CATSPRTGGLVGYTF. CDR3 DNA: TGTGCCACCAGCCCACGGACAGGGGGCCTAGTAGGCTACACCTTC.

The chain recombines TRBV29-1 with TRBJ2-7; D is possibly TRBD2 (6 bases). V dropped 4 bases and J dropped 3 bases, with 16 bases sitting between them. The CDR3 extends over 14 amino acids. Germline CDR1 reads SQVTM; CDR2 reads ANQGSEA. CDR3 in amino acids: CSVGGSGQGYEQYF. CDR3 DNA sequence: TGCAGCGTTGGGGGCAGCGGGCAGGGCTACGAGCAGTACTTC.

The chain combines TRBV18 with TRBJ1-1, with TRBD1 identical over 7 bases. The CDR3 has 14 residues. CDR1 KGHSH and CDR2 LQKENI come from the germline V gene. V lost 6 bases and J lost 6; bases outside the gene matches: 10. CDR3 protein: CASSQQGLRAEAFF. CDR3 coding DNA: TGTGCCAGCTCCCAACAGGGGTTGAGAGCTGAAGCTTTCTTT.

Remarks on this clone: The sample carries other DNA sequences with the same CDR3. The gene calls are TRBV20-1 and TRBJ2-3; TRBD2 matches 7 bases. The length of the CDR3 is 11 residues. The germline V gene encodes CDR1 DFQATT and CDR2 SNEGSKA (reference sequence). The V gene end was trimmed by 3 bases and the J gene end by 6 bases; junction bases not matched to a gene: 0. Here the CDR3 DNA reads TGCAGTGCTAGCGGGAGGGATACGCAGTATTTT. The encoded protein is CSASGRDTQYF.

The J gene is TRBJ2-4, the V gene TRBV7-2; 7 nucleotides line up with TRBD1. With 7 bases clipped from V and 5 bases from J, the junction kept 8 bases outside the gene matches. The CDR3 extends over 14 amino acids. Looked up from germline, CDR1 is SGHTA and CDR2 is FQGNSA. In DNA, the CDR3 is TGTGCCAGCACCTACGGGACAGTCCAAAACATTCAGTACTTC. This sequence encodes CASTYGTVQNIQYF.

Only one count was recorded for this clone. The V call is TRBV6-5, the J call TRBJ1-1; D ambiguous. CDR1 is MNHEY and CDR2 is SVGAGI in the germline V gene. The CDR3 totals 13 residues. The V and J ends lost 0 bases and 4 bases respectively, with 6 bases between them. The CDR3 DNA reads TGTGCCAGCAGTTACTCGCGGTTCACTGAAGCTTTCTTT. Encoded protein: CASSYSRFTEAFF.

DNA of the CDR3: TGTGCCAGCGGGGACAGGGGTAACAATGAGCAGTTCTTC. Translation gives CASGDRGNNEQFF. The gene calls are TRBV28 and TRBJ2-1; 10 nucleotides line up with TRBD1. CDR1 is MDHEN and CDR2 is SYDVKM in the germline V gene. The CDR3 spans 13 residues. With 8 bases clipped from V and 5 bases from J, the junction kept 3 bases outside the gene matches. The complete variable domain, with remaining parts taken from reference TRBV28 and TRBJ2-1, reads DVKVTQSSRYLVKRTGEKVFLECVQDMDHENMFWYRQDPGLGLRLIYFSYDVKMKEKGDIPEGYSVSREKKERFSLILESASTNQTSMYLCASGDRGNNEQFFGPGTRLTVL.